A selection of T cell receptor beta chains follows, all from one sample in a study of blood T cells in healthy people across ages. One entry per CDR3 protein, called by TCRdb with MiXCR from the 5' RACE reads. The table has 1 million to 1.2 million distinct CDR3 sequences, roughly two fifths seen once; the top ten hold roughly 13%. Sequencing was carried out using blood. These receptors all stem from a man aged 18 to 30 in good health. Each CDR3 is given with its conserved first and last residue. Fields, in order: CDR3 DNA, CDR3 protein, V gene, D gene, CDR3 length, J gene, clone size. D genes are given only for firm matches. The size of a clone is reported for some rows only, either as once, few or many, or as a class for expanded clones.

CDR3 DNA: TGTGCCAGCAGTCCTTTGGGTACGGGAGAGGGAACTTACAATGAGCAGTTCTTC
CDR3 protein: CASSPLGTGEGTYNEQFF
V gene: TRBV7-2
D gene: -
CDR3 length: 18
J gene: TRBJ2-1
clone size: -

CDR3 DNA: TGTGCCAGCACCCTCACGGAGGGTGAGCAGTACTTC
CDR3 protein: CASTLTEGEQYF
V gene: TRBV7-9
D gene: -
CDR3 length: 12
J gene: TRBJ2-7
clone size: -

CDR3 DNA: TGTGCCAGCAGCTTAGACGGGGGGGGGCCTCCCAGCTCCTACAATGAGCAGTTCTTC
CDR3 protein: CASSLDGGGPPSSYNEQFF
V gene: TRBV13
D gene: TRBD2
CDR3 length: 19
J gene: TRBJ2-1
clone size: few

CDR3 DNA: TGCAGTGTGGAACAGAGCAATCAGCCCCAGCATTTT
CDR3 protein: CSVEQSNQPQHF
V gene: TRBV20-1
D gene: -
CDR3 length: 12
J gene: TRBJ1-5
clone size: many

CDR3 DNA: TGCGCCAGCAGCCAAGATCTAAGGAACACTGAAGCTTTCTTT
CDR3 protein: CASSQDLRNTEAFF
V gene: TRBV4-3
D gene: -
CDR3 length: 14
J gene: TRBJ1-1
clone size: few

CDR3 DNA: TGCGCCAGCAGCTTAGCCCTATTGGGGGGTACTGAAGCTTTCTTT
CDR3 protein: CASSLALLGGTEAFF
V gene: TRBV5-1
D gene: -
CDR3 length: 15
J gene: TRBJ1-1
clone size: -

CDR3 DNA: TGTGCCAGCAGTTACTCGCTAGTCAACGTTTCCTACGAGCAGTACTTC
CDR3 protein: CASSYSLVNVSYEQYF
V gene: TRBV6-2/TRBV6-3
D gene: -
CDR3 length: 16
J gene: TRBJ2-7
clone size: -

CDR3 DNA: TGTGCCAGCAGCTTGGTTTACAGAACCTACTACAATGAGCAGTTCTTC
CDR3 protein: CASSLVYRTYYNEQFF
V gene: TRBV5-6
D gene: -
CDR3 length: 16
J gene: TRBJ2-1
clone size: -

CDR3 DNA: TGTGCCAGCTCCTTACAGGGGCCAGCCAATTCACCCCTCCACTTT
CDR3 protein: CASSLQGPANSPLHF
V gene: TRBV7-9
D gene: TRBD1
CDR3 length: 15
J gene: TRBJ1-6
clone size: -

CDR3 DNA: TGTGCCAGTAGCTTATCAGGAATTTATAGCAATCACCCCCAGCATTTT
CDR3 protein: CASSLSGIYSNHPQHF
V gene: TRBV7-2
D gene: -
CDR3 length: 16
J gene: TRBJ1-5
clone size: few

CDR3 DNA: TGTGCCAGCAGAATCTTCAATGAGCAGTTCTTC
CDR3 protein: CASRIFNEQFF
V gene: TRBV6-5
D gene: -
CDR3 length: 11
J gene: TRBJ2-1
clone size: few

CDR3 DNA: TGCAGTGCAAAGAGGGGGTCAAGCACAGATACGCAGTATTTT
CDR3 protein: CSAKRGSSTDTQYF
V gene: TRBV20-1
D gene: -
CDR3 length: 14
J gene: TRBJ2-3
clone size: -

CDR3 DNA: TGTGCCAGCAGTGATCTCCTTAGCGTACAAGAGACCCAGTACTTC
CDR3 protein: CASSDLLSVQETQYF
V gene: TRBV6-1
D gene: -
CDR3 length: 15
J gene: TRBJ2-5
clone size: -

CDR3 DNA: TGTGCCAGCAGACGCGACAGGGACGCTTATGGCTACACCTTC
CDR3 protein: CASRRDRDAYGYTF
V gene: TRBV6-5
D gene: TRBD1
CDR3 length: 14
J gene: TRBJ1-2
clone size: few

CDR3 DNA: TGCAGCGGAACAGGGGGCTTCCAAGAGACCCAGTACTTC
CDR3 protein: CSGTGGFQETQYF
V gene: TRBV20-1
D gene: TRBD1
CDR3 length: 13
J gene: TRBJ2-5
clone size: -

CDR3 DNA: TGTGCCAGCAGCTTAAATCGGGGCAGAGAAGCTTTCTTT
CDR3 protein: CASSLNRGREAFF
V gene: TRBV13
D gene: -
CDR3 length: 13
J gene: TRBJ1-1
clone size: -

CDR3 DNA: TGTGCCACCCAACACTACAGCCGGGACCCAACCGGCCGTCACTATGGCTACACCTTC
CDR3 protein: CATQHYSRDPTGRHYGYTF
V gene: TRBV6-2/TRBV6-3
D gene: -
CDR3 length: 19
J gene: TRBJ1-2
clone size: -

CDR3 DNA: TGTGCCAGCAGCAAATCGACAGGAGTGAACTATGGCTACACCTTC
CDR3 protein: CASSKSTGVNYGYTF
V gene: TRBV21-1
D gene: -
CDR3 length: 15
J gene: TRBJ1-2
clone size: -

CDR3 DNA: TGCAGTGCTAGAGCGGAGACCGAAGCTTTCTTT
CDR3 protein: CSARAETEAFF
V gene: TRBV20-1
D gene: -
CDR3 length: 11
J gene: TRBJ1-1
clone size: -

CDR3 DNA: TGCAGTGCTAGAGGGAGTATGAACACTGAAGCTTTCTTT
CDR3 protein: CSARGSMNTEAFF
V gene: TRBV20-1
D gene: -
CDR3 length: 13
J gene: TRBJ1-1
clone size: many

CDR3 DNA: TGTGCCAGCAGCTATAGGGACGATACGCAGTATTTT
CDR3 protein: CASSYRDDTQYF
V gene: TRBV7-6
D gene: -
CDR3 length: 12
J gene: TRBJ2-3
clone size: -

CDR3 DNA: TGTGCCAGCAGCTTAGGCGCAAAATATAACTATGGCTACACCTTC
CDR3 protein: CASSLGAKYNYGYTF
V gene: TRBV11-3
D gene: -
CDR3 length: 15
J gene: TRBJ1-2
clone size: -

CDR3 DNA: TGTGCCATCAGTGAATCCGGGACAGACACTGAGCAGTTCTTC
CDR3 protein: CAISESGTDTEQFF
V gene: TRBV10-3
D gene: TRBD1
CDR3 length: 14
J gene: TRBJ2-1
clone size: -

CDR3 DNA: TGCAGCGTTGAAGATCTTCCGCAGGGGAGCCCCGGGGTTGAGCAGTACTTC
CDR3 protein: CSVEDLPQGSPGVEQYF
V gene: TRBV29-1
D gene: -
CDR3 length: 17
J gene: TRBJ2-5
clone size: -

CDR3 DNA: TGTGCCATCAGTGATCGGGCGGATCAGCCCCAGCATTTT
CDR3 protein: CAISDRADQPQHF
V gene: TRBV10-3
D gene: -
CDR3 length: 13
J gene: TRBJ1-5
clone size: -

CDR3 DNA: TGTGCCAGCAGCCAAGATTTGGGACACTACGTAATCACCGGGGAGCTGTTTTTT
CDR3 protein: CASSQDLGHYVITGELFF
V gene: TRBV14
D gene: -
CDR3 length: 18
J gene: TRBJ2-2
clone size: -

CDR3 DNA: TGTGCCAGCAGTGACCGGGACGAAAATCAGCCCCAGCATTTT
CDR3 protein: CASSDRDENQPQHF
V gene: TRBV2
D gene: -
CDR3 length: 14
J gene: TRBJ1-5
clone size: -

CDR3 DNA: TGCAGTGCTGGAGATAGGGGCCGGTACTACGAGCAGTACTTC
CDR3 protein: CSAGDRGRYYEQYF
V gene: TRBV20-1
D gene: -
CDR3 length: 14
J gene: TRBJ2-7
clone size: -

CDR3 DNA: TGTGCCAGCAGGGGAGACAGGTTGAGGACAGATACGCAGTATTTT
CDR3 protein: CASRGDRLRTDTQYF
V gene: TRBV6-6
D gene: -
CDR3 length: 15
J gene: TRBJ2-3
clone size: -

CDR3 DNA: TGTGCCAGCAGCCAAGTGTCGTTCGGAGGAGGAAACACCATATATTTT
CDR3 protein: CASSQVSFGGGNTIYF
V gene: TRBV3-1
D gene: -
CDR3 length: 16
J gene: TRBJ1-3
clone size: -

CDR3 DNA: TGTGCCAGCAGTTACTCGTCCCGGACAGGGGGTAGTTTGAGTACTGAAGCTTTCTTT
CDR3 protein: CASSYSSRTGGSLSTEAFF
V gene: TRBV6-5
D gene: TRBD1
CDR3 length: 19
J gene: TRBJ1-1
clone size: -